This is a list of T cell receptor beta chains from one sample in a study of vaccination effects on CD4 cells after COVID-19. Produced via immunoSEQ multiplex PCR; TCRdb's table is partial and in-frame only. The sample consists of some 69,000 clones, approximately 79% of them appearing once. These receptors have no identified antigens. Source: CD4+ T cells from PBMCs cultured with HCoV-NL63 spike peptides, taken before COVID-19 vaccination. These receptors came from a human donor who received a COVID-19 vaccine. Both conserved end residues are part of each CDR3. D genes are given only for firm matches. Clone size appears in some rows only: once, few, many, or a class for an expanded clone.

D gene	V gene	clone size	J gene	CDR3 protein	CDR3 DNA
TRBD2	TRBV5-1	NA	TRBJ2-1	CASSGTSGEFEGYNEQFF	TGCGCCAGCAGCGGAACTAGCGGGGAATTCGAGGGCTACAATGAGCAGTTCTTC
NA	TRBV5-1	NA	TRBJ1-4	CASSLLPEENEKLFF	TGCGCCAGCAGCTTGCTCCCCGAGGAGAATGAAAAACTGTTTTTT
NA	TRBV2	NA	TRBJ1-4	CASSAGSGEKLFF	TGTGCCAGCAGTGCGGGATCGGGTGAAAAACTGTTTTTT
NA	TRBV7-8	NA	TRBJ1-2	CASSLDQANYGYTF	TGTGCCAGCAGCCTGGACCAAGCTAACTATGGCTACACCTTC
TRBD1	TRBV9	NA	TRBJ2-3	CASSVGGGQGADTQYF	TGTGCCAGCAGCGTAGGGGGCGGCCAGGGGGCAGATACGCAGTATTTT
NA	TRBV28	NA	TRBJ1-1	CAGGDGGMNTEAFF	TGTGCCGGGGGGGACGGGGGTATGAACACTGAAGCTTTCTTT
TRBD1	TRBV7-2	few	TRBJ1-1	CASSWGQLNTEAFF	TGTGCCAGCAGCTGGGGACAGCTGAACACTGAAGCTTTCTTT
NA	TRBV19	NA	TRBJ2-1	CASIRSGAVGNEQFF	TGTGCCAGTATTAGATCAGGGGCCGTTGGGAATGAGCAGTTCTTC
NA	TRBV19	once	TRBJ2-5	CASSIILSADKETQYF	TGTGCCAGTAGTATCATTCTTTCTGCTGATAAAGAGACCCAGTACTTC
TRBD1	TRBV6-4	once	TRBJ2-1	CATPIDREKAYNEQFF	TGTGCCACCCCAATAGACAGGGAAAAAGCCTACAATGAGCAGTTCTTC
TRBD2	TRBV4-1	NA	TRBJ2-2	CASSQVRLAGGPLDTGELFF	TGCGCCAGCAGCCAAGTCCGGCTAGCGGGGGGGCCGTTAGACACCGGGGAGCTGTTTTTT
NA	TRBV6-2/TRBV6-3	NA	TRBJ2-5	CASSPGGAQETQYF	TGTGCCAGCAGCCCAGGTGGAGCCCAAGAGACCCAGTACTTC
NA	TRBV6-4	NA	TRBJ2-5	CASSKRALETQYF	TGTGCCAGCAGTAAAAGGGCCCTAGAGACCCAGTACTTC
NA	TRBV7-8	few	TRBJ2-1	CASSSGSPSYNEQFF	TGTGCCAGCAGTTCCGGTTCCCCCTCCTACAATGAGCAGTTCTTC
NA	TRBV6-5	NA	TRBJ1-5	CASSYDRRENQPQHF	TGTGCCAGCAGTTACGATAGACGGGAAAATCAGCCCCAGCATTTT
NA	TRBV9	once	TRBJ2-3	CASSVIVGGTTDTQYF	TGTGCCAGCAGCGTAATAGTTGGGGGAACCACAGATACGCAGTATTTT
TRBD1	TRBV6-5	NA	TRBJ1-4	CASRKDRGVNEKLFF	TGTGCCAGCAGAAAGGACAGGGGGGTTAATGAAAAACTGTTTTTT